The sequence of this T cell receptor beta chain was determined in a study of CD8+CD57+ T cells in acquired aplastic anemia. CDR1 and CDR2 from the germline V gene are DFQATT and SNEGSKA (reference sequence). The CDR3 contains 14 residues. V lost 5 bases, J lost 3 bases, and 16 bases lay in between. Selection for sequencing was limited to patients who had shown CD8+CD57+ cell expansion by flow cytometry. Profiling that covered TCR beta VDJ and CDR3 relied on genomic DNA as its template. TCRdb reprocessed the reads via MiXCR and lists one record per CDR3 protein. Seen here are a few hundred thousand distinct CDR3 sequences, less than 60% observed once, and the top ten hold approximately 20%.

The gene calls are TRBV20-1 and TRBJ1-2; D might be TRBD1 (6 bases). Sequencing was done on a sample of sorted CD4+, CD8+, or CD8+CD57+ T cells (not recorded which) from PBMCs. The TCR comes from a human donor with aplastic anemia. The CDR3 nucleotides read TGCAGTGCTCCCAACCCGACAGGTGACTATGGCTACACCTTC. Translating gives CSAPNPTGDYGYTF.